This T cell receptor (beta chain) emerged from a study of cytomegalovirus exposure and HLA in healthy donors. Study results and limitations: Several of the most significant clusters were apparently associated with common viral pathogens in a later analysis. In a later analysis, specific HLA alleles were associated with around 17,000 TCR beta sequences at a 0.05 false discovery rate.

Of note for this clone: Its antigen is not identified.

Primers for the PCR totalled 60 Vbeta and 13 Jbeta. Repertoires were generated with immunoSEQ multiplex PCR, while TCRdb's copy carries only in-frame clones and drops some. This table has under 200,000 clones, roughly 70% appearing once. Sample: PBMCs. This clonotype originated in a woman aged 30 to 39 in good health and CMV-seronegative.

The CDR3 protein is CAWSRDRTSGGQNIQYF. CDR3 bases: TGTGCCTGGAGTCGAGATCGGACTAGCGGGGGCCAAAACATTCAGTACTTC. This chain connects TRBV30 to TRBJ2-4; 13 nucleotides line up with TRBD2. V trimming: 2 bases; J trimming: 5 bases; junction bases outside the gene matches: 9. Germline V gives CDR1 GTSNPN, CDR2 SVGIG (reference sequence). CDR3 length equals 17 residues.